The T cell receptor beta chain described here comes from a study of regulatory T cells in long-lasting Graves disease (dated by TCRdb to about 2021). As for the study more broadly: Persistent Graves' disease was defined as persistently positive TSH receptor autoantibodies together with antithyroid drug treatment for over 5 years. This study used TCR sequencing and RNA sequencing of peripheral blood to compare persistent Graves' disease patients against newly diagnosed Graves' disease patients. Persistent Graves' disease patients in the clinical cohort had taken antithyroid drugs for roughly ten years on average. The study was registered as a clinical trial and conducted in China. A total of about 35 samples underwent TCR sequencing, from 13 patients with persistent Graves' disease and roughly 20 patients with newly diagnosed Graves' disease.

V gives up 6 bases and J gives up 7 bases, and the segment between their germline ends measures 13 bases. The CDR3 goes from the cysteine to the phenylalanine over 12 residues. Only CDR3 DNA remains: 36 bases, in frame from the first base. For CDR1 and CDR2, the germline V gene (reference sequence) lists DFQATT and SNEGSKA. Library generation was performed with multiplex PCR. TCRdb records Illumina HiSeq 4000 as the sequencer. TCR beta libraries were built with iRepertoire HTBI primers and Arm-PCR amplification of CDR3 regions. Before sequencing, the PCR products went through gel purification. The study's processing was this. A total of 62 TRBV and 14 TRBJ segments were identified across samples and were used for gene usage analysis of CDR3 amino acid clonotypes. Filtered high-quality paired reads were merged into contigs using COPE and FqMerger. BLAST was used to align contigs to IMGT TRBV, TRBD and TRBJ reference genes, with CDR3 defined following IMGT. Clonotypes above 0.1% frequency were classified as highly expanded clones. Shannon entropy served as the measure of repertoire diversity, while the Gini coefficient captured V-J evenness. Public clonotypes were defined as clonotypes shared by more than one individual. The raw public data were reprocessed by TCRdb itself: fastp quality trimming at Q25, MiXCR clonotype calling, in-frame beta chains only. Each entry is one CDR3 protein sequence, shown with its most common DNA and genes. The V and J calls were determined by TCRdb, not by the authors. In all, the sample holds 600,000 to 850,000 distinct CDR3 sequences, and around 30% of those were seen once. The ten largest account for 40% to 50% of the sample.

Points on this clonotype: Its antigen specificity is not known. No qualities accompany the bases; no much larger clone lies one base away.

The time point tag for this specimen amounts to: persistent/refractory GD, antithyroid drugs over 5 years with positive TRAb. For both TCR sequencing and RNA sequencing, RNA was extracted from PBMCs in TRIzol. Graves' disease was diagnosed according to American Thyroid Association guidelines. The patients came from an endocrinology department in Xi'an, China. From each patient, approximately 10 milliliters of peripheral blood was collected into an EDTA anticoagulant tube. Ficoll Paque Plus density gradient separation was used to isolate PBMCs, and no further T cell sorting was done. RNA quality was checked with an Agilent 2100 Bioanalyzer and agarose gel, and concentration with a NanoDrop 2000. The study at large found these results: The authors noted that the small sample size was a limitation that may lower accuracy. TRBV28, TRBJ1-2 and TRBJ2-5 were preferentially used in persistent disease, while TRBV20-1 and TRBJ2-1 were favored in newly diagnosed disease. Only peripheral blood was studied, because thyroid tissue, the primary lesion, was inaccessible. Sequencing and analysis were restricted to the TCR beta chain. Compared with newly diagnosed patients, persistent Graves' disease patients had lower TCR Shannon entropy and fewer highly expanded clones, which suggests clonal expansion. More public clonotypes were shared among persistent patients (around 2,600) than among newly diagnosed patients (over 900).

The rearrangement combines TRBV20-1 with TRBJ1-5; TRBD1 is a possible D gene, resting on 5 matching bases. This clonotype was obtained from a female donor with Graves disease. Sequencing used peripheral blood mononuclear cells (PBMCs), obtained when the disease was refractory, from a patient treated with antithyroid drugs. CDR3 sequence: CSAKGFGQPQHF. The DNA is as follows: TGCAGTGCCAAGGGGTTCGGGCAGCCCCAGCATTTT.